These T cell receptor beta chains were read from a single sample in a study of shared clonotypes between healthy human individuals. Data came from immunoSEQ multiplex PCR; TCRdb stores just in-frame clones and leaves some out. The table includes over 850,000 clones, around 78% detected once. The sample was memory CD4+ T cells from PBMCs. The source of these receptors is a man between 18 and 29 years old in good health. Some clones in this sample may be carry-over from other donors' samples. The conserved cysteine and the conserved F or W are not part of the CDR3 here. Each record gives: clone size, D gene, V gene, CDR3 protein. A D gene is named only where the DNA matches it firmly. The size field is filled for only some rows; it gives once, few, many or a size class.

size: NA; D: NA; V: TRBV4-2; CDR3: ASSRADSGNTIY
size: NA; D: NA; V: TRBV5-6; CDR3: ASSPGSYNEQF
size: few; D: TRBD2; V: TRBV18; CDR3: ASSPLSGRAGNEQF
size: once; D: TRBD1; V: TRBV28; CDR3: AISTSRGRY
size: NA; D: NA; V: TRBV10-2; CDR3: ASSEPQRGSSYEQY
size: NA; D: NA; V: TRBV30; CDR3: AWSVTEHTGELF
size: few; D: TRBD1; V: TRBV25-1; CDR3: ASSERGQKS
size: NA; D: NA; V: TRBV7-9; CDR3: ASSLGQELYGYT
size: NA; D: TRBD2; V: TRBV28; CDR3: ASPPAGGRFGTDTQY
size: once; D: NA; V: TRBV6-6; CDR3: ASSSMLAKNIQY
size: NA; D: TRBD2; V: TRBV11-1; CDR3: ASSWEAGWKETQY
size: NA; D: TRBD2; V: TRBV6-6; CDR3: ASSLSGSSYEQY
size: few; D: NA; V: TRBV19; CDR3: ASTGTGTKFNQPQH
size: once; D: TRBD2; V: TRBV4-2; CDR3: ASSQAPLAGEQF
size: NA; D: NA; V: TRBV7-8; CDR3: ASSQYTDTQY
size: few; D: NA; V: TRBV20-1; CDR3: SARGNQPQH
size: NA; D: NA; V: TRBV2; CDR3: ASSVRQTYEQY
size: NA; D: NA; V: TRBV28; CDR3: ASSLMAIGGSGQPQH
size: NA; D: NA; V: TRBV6-6; CDR3: ASSYGTGDYNEQF
size: NA; D: TRBD1; V: TRBV5-1; CDR3: ASRLGTATDTQY
size: NA; D: TRBD1; V: TRBV6-1; CDR3: ASSGRQGGSNLFGNTIY
size: NA; D: NA; V: TRBV9; CDR3: ASSVGPGNQPQH
size: once; D: NA; V: TRBV25-1; CDR3: ASNLYEQY
size: few; D: NA; V: TRBV18; CDR3: ASSFNVNTEAF
size: NA; D: NA; V: TRBV6-5; CDR3: ASNKPYTGELF
size: NA; D: NA; V: TRBV9; CDR3: ASSGGSGLVVGEQY
size: NA; D: NA; V: TRBV18; CDR3: ASSLSWSVSGANVLT
size: few; D: NA; V: TRBV10-3; CDR3: AISEGGPSF